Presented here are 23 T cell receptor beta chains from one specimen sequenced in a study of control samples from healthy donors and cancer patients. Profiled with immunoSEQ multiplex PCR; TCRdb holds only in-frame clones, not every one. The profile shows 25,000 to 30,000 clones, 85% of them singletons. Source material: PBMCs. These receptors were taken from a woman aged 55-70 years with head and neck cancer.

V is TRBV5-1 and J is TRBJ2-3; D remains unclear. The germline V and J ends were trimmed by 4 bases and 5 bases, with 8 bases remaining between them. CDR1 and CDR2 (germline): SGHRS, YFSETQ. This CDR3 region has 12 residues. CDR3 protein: CASSTSGDTQYF. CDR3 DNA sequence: TGCGCCAGCAGCACCTCTGGAGATACGCAGTATTTT.

The CDR3 reads CASSLGQGIHEQYF. The CDR3 bases are TGTGCCAGCAGCCTTGGACAGGGGATCCACGAGCAGTACTTC. The chain carries TRBV11-1 and TRBJ2-7; 9 positions match TRBD1. CDR3 length: 14 amino acids. After removal of 5 bases from V and 5 bases from J, the junction contained 7 bases not matched to a gene. CDR1 SGHAT and CDR2 FQDESV come from the germline V gene (reference sequence).

CDR3 nucleotide sequence: TGTGCCAGCAGCCCTTCGACGGCAACTAATGAAAAACTGTTTTTT. This codes for CASSPSTATNEKLFF. The rearrangement links TRBV14 to TRBJ1-4; D gene unclear. Trimming left V 4 bases short and J 0 bases short, with 9 bases between. Germline V lookup: CDR1 SGHDN, CDR2 FVKESK. The CDR3 extends over 15 amino acids. Filled out from reference TRBV14 and TRBJ1-4, the complete variable domain reads EAGVTQFPSHSVIEKGQTVTLRCDPISGHDNLYWYRRVMGKEIKFLLHFVKESKQDESGMPNNRFLAERTGGTYSTLKVQPAELEDSGVYFCASSPSTATNEKLFFGSGTQLSVL.

Here the CDR3 reads CASSLVRQDKLFF. In DNA form, the CDR3 reads TGTGCCAGCAGCCTTGTACGACAGGACAAACTGTTTTTT. The chain is built from TRBV3-1 (or the pseudogene TRBV3-2) and TRBJ1-4, with D perhaps matching TRBD1 (6 bases). This CDR3 region has 13 residues. Germline V lookup: CDR1 LGHDT, CDR2 YNNKEL (reference sequence). V lost 4 bases to trimming and J lost 11 bases, with 14 bases between them.

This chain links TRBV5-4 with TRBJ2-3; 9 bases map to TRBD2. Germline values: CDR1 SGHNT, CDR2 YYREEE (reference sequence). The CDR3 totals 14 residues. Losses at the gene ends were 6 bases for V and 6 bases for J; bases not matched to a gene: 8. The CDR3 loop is CASTSEAGGDTQYF. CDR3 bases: TGTGCCAGCACCTCGGAAGCGGGAGGCGATACGCAGTATTTT.

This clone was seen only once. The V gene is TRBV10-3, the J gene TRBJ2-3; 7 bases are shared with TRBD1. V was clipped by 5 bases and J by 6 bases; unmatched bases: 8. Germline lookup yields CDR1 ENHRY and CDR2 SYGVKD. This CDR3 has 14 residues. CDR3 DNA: TGTGCCATCAGTACGGACAGGCAGATGGATACGCAGTATTTT. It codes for CAISTDRQMDTQYF.

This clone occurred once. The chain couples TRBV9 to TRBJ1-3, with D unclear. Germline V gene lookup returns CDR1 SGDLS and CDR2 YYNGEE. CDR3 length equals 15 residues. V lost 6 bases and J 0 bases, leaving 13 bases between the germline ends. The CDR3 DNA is TGTGCCAGCACCCAAACACTGGGCTCTGGAAACACCATATATTTT. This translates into CASTQTLGSGNTIYF.

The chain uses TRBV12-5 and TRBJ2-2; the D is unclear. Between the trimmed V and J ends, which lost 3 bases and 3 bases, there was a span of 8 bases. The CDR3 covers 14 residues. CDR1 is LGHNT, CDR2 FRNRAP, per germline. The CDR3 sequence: CASGLGSHTGELFF. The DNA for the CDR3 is TGTGCTAGTGGTTTAGGCAGCCACACCGGGGAGCTGTTTTTT.

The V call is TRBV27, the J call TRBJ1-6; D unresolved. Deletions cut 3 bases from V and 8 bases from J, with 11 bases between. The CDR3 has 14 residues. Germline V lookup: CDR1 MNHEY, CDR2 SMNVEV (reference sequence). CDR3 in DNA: TGTGCCAGCAGTTTCCCTGGAAGGGATTCACCCCTCCACTTT. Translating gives CASSFPGRDSPLHF.

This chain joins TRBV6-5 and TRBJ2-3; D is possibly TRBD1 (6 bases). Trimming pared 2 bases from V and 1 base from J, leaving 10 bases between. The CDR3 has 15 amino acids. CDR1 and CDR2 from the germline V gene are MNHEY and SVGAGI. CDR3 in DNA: TGTGCCAGCAGTTACAGCAGGGGCCGCACAGATACGCAGTATTTT. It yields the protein CASSYSRGRTDTQYF.

This CDR3 is CASSVFNGGFADPTDTQYF. The CDR3 DNA sequence: TGTGCCAGCAGCGTATTTAACGGGGGTTTTGCGGATCCCACAGATACGCAGTATTTT. The gene calls are TRBV9 and TRBJ2-3; D might be TRBD2 (6 bases). V lost 1 base to trimming and J lost 2 bases, with 23 bases between them. The CDR3 has 19 residues. CDR1 and CDR2 from the germline V gene are SGDLS and YYNGEE.

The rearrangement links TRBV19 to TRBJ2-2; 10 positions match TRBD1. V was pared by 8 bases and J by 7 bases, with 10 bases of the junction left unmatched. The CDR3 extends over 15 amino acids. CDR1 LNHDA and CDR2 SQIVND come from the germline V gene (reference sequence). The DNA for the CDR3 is TGTGCCAGTTCGAGGGGGACAGGGGTGGTCGGGGAGCTGTTTTTT. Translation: CASSRGTGVVGELFF.

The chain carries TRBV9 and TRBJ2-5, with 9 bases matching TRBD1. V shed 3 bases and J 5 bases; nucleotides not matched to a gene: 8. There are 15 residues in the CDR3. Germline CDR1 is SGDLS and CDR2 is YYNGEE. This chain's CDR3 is CASSEGQGVRETQYF. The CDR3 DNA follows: TGTGCCAGCAGCGAGGGACAGGGAGTGAGGGAGACCCAGTACTTC.

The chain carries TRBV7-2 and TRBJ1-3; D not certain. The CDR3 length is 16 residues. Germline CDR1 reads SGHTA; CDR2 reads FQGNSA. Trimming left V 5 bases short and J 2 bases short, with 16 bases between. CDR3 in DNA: TGTGCCAGCAGCCCAAACCGGATGGGGACTGGAAACACCATATATTTT. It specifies CASSPNRMGTGNTIYF.

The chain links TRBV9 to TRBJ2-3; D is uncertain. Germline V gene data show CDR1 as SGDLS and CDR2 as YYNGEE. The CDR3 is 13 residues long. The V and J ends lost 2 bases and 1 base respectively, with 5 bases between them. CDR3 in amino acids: CASSVTGTDTQYF. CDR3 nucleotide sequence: TGTGCCAGCAGCGTTACGGGCACAGATACGCAGTATTTT.

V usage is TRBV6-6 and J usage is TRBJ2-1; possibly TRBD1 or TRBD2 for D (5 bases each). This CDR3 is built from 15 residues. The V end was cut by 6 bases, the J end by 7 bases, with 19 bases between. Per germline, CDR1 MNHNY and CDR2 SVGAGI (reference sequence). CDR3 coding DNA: TGTGCCAGCAGAGACCGGGACCCATCGAGTAATGAGCAGTTCTTC. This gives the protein CASRDRDPSSNEQFF.

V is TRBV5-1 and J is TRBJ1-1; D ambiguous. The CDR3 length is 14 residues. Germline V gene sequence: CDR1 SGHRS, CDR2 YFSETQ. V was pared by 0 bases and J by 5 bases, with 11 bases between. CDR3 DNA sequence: TGCGCCAGCAGCTTGGAGGCAGGTTTAACTGAAGCTTTCTTT. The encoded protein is CASSLEAGLTEAFF.

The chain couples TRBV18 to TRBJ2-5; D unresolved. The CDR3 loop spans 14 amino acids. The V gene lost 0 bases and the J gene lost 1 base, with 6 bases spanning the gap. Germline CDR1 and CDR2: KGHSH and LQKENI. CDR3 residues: CASSPPLGQETQYF. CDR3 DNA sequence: TGTGCCAGCTCACCACCTCTGGGCCAAGAGACCCAGTACTTC. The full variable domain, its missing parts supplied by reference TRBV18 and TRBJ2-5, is NAGVMQNPRHLVRRRGQEARLRCSPMKGHSHVYWYRQLPEEGLKFMVYLQKENIIDESGMPKERFSAEFPKEGPSILRIQQVVRGDSAAYFCASSPPLGQETQYFGPGTRLLVL.

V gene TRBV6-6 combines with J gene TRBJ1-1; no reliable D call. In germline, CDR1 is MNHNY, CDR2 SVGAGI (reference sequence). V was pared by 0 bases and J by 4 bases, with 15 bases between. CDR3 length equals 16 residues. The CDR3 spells CASSYSTPGLSTEAFF. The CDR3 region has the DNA TGTGCCAGCAGTTACTCGACTCCGGGGTTAAGCACTGAAGCTTTCTTT.

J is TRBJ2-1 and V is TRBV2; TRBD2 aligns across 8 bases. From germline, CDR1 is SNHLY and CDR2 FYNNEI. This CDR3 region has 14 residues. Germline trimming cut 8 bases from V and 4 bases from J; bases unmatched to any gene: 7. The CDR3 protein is CASSISGAYNEQFF. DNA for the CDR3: TGTGCCAGCTCTATTAGCGGGGCGTACAATGAGCAGTTCTTC. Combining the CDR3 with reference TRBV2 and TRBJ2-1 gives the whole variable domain EPEVTQTPSHQVTQMGQEVILRCVPISNHLYFYWYRQILGQKVEFLVSFYNNEISEKSEIFDDQFSVERPDGSNFTLKIRSTKLEDSAMYFCASSISGAYNEQFFGPGTRLTVL.

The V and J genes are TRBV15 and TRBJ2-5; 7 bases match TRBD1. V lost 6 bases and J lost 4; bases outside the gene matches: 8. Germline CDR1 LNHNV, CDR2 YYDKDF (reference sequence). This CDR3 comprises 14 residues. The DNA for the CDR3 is TGTGCCACCAGACCCACAGGGGAGCGAGAGACCCAGTACTTC. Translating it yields CATRPTGERETQYF.

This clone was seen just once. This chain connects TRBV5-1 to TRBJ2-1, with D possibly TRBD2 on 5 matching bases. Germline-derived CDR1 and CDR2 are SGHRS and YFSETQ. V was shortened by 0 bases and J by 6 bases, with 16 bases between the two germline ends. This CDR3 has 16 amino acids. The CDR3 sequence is CASSLAVGRGSNEQFF. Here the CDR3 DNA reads TGCGCCAGCAGCTTGGCGGTCGGACGGGGATCCAATGAGCAGTTCTTC. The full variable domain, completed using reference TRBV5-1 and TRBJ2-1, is KAGVTQTPRYLIKTRGQQVTLSCSPISGHRSVSWYQQTPGQGLQFLFEYFSETQRNKGNFPGRFSGRQFSNSRSEMNVSTLELGDSALYLCASSLAVGRGSNEQFFGPGTRLTVL.

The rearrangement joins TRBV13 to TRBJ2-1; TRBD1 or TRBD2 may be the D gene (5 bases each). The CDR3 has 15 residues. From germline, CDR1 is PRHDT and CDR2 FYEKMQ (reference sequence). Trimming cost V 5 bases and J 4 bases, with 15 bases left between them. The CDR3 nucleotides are TGTGCCAGCAGCCATCACGAGGGACCATACAATGAGCAGTTCTTC. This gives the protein CASSHHEGPYNEQFF.